This TCR beta chain appears in the sequencing data of a study of T cells in Graves' hyperthyroidism and ophthalmopathy. Researchers amplified the TCR beta CDR3 regions from RNA transcripts. The HTBI primer set served for first-round RT-PCR of the TCR CDR3. TCRdb fed the multiplex PCR reads into MiXCR, producing one record per CDR3 protein. The repertoire includes 540,000 or so distinct CDR3 sequences, 35% to 55% of them detected once, and around 20% sits in the top ten. Diagnosis rested on symptoms, serum thyroxine and TRAb, thyroid ultrasound, and orbital computed tomography. Germline V gene sequence: CDR1 SQVTM, CDR2 ANQGSEA. J lost 4 bases, V lost 4 bases, and 21 bases had no gene match. The CDR3 sequence is 19 residues long.

The genes are TRBV29-1 and TRBJ1-1; 10 bases align to TRBD1. This TCR derives from an adult woman with Graves' disease, either hyperthyroidism or ophthalmopathy (not recorded which). Input material: peripheral blood or thyroid tissue (not recorded which). CDR3 bases: TGCAGCGTTGTGGCCCTGATGACAGGGGGCTACGACTATGGCACTGAAGCTTTCTTT. Translated, it gives CSVVALMTGGYDYGTEAFF.